This T cell receptor beta chain stems from a study of OX40 agonist ivuxolimab in advanced cancers. Study background: Ivuxolimab, an agonistic anti-OX40 (CD134) antibody, was given to patients.

Details on this clone: Its matching antigen is unknown.

TCRdb's copy holds only in-frame clones and misses some; the assay was immunoSEQ multiplex PCR. Of 60,000 to 75,000 clones in the sample, roughly 84% were seen once. Germline V gene data show CDR1 as SGHKS and CDR2 as YYEKEE (reference sequence). Between the trimmed V and J ends, which lost 5 bases and 1 base, there was a span of 9 bases. The CDR3 has 13 amino acids. Regarding the study as a whole: Antigen specificity was not determined for the expanded peripheral T cells. Certain nonresponders additionally had low normalized T-cell clonal expansion.

The receptor comes from an adult with an advanced solid tumor such as melanoma, head and neck, liver or kidney cancer. The rearrangement uses TRBV5-5 and TRBJ1-1; TRBD1 might be the D (5 bases). The sequencing used CD4+ or CD8+ T cells sorted from blood, collected in a trial of the OX40 agonist ivuxolimab. Here the CDR3 reads CASSLGANTEAFF. The CDR3 nucleotides read TGTGCCAGCAGTCTAGGGGCGAACACTGAAGCTTTCTTT.